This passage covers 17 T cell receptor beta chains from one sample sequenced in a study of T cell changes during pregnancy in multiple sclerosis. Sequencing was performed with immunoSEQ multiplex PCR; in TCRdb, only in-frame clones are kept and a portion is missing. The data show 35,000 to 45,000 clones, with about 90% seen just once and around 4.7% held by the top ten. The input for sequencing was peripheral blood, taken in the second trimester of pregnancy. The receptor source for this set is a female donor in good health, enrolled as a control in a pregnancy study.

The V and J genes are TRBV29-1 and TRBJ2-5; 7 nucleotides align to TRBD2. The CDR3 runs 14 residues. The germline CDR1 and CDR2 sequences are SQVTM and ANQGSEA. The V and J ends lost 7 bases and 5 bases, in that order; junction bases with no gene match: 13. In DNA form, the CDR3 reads TGCAGCGCTCCCCCTGGGGGAGGGGAGGAGACCCAGTACTTC. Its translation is CSAPPGGGEETQYF. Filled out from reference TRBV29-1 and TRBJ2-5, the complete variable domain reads SAVISQKPSRDICQRGTSLTIQCQVDSQVTMMFWYRQQPGQSLTLIATANQGSEATYESGFVIDKFPISRPNLTFSTLTVSNMSPEDSSIYLCSAPPGGGEETQYFGPGTRLLVL.

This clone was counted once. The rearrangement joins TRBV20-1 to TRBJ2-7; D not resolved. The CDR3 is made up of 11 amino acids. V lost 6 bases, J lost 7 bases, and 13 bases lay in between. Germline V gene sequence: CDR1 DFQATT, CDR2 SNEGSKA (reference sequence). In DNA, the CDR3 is TGCAGTGCCAGTCCTTTCGAAGAGCAGTACTTC. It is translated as CSASPFEEQYF.

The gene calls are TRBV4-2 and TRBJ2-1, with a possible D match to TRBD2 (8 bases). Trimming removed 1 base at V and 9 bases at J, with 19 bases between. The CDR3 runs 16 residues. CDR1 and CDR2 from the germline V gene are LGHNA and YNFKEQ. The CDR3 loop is CASSQVGGGRWGEQFF. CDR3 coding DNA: TGTGCCAGCAGCCAAGTAGGGGGCGGGAGGTGGGGTGAGCAGTTCTTC.

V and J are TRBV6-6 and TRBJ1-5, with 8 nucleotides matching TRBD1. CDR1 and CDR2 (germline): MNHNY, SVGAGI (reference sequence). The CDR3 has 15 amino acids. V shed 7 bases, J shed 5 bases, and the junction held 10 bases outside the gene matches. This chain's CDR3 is CASIHRGASDQPQHF. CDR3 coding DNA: TGTGCCAGCATTCACAGGGGGGCGTCGGATCAGCCCCAGCATTTT.

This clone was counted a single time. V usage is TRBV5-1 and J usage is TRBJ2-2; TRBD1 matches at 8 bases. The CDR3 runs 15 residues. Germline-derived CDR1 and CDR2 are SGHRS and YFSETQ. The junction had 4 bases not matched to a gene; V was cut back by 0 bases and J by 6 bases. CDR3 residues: CASSLGRGPAGELFF. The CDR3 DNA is TGCGCCAGCAGCTTGGGCAGGGGGCCGGCCGGGGAGCTGTTTTTT.

CDR3 in DNA: TGTGCCAGCAGTTACTCGACGGGGGGTGGAAACACCATATATTTT. Amino acid sequence: CASSYSTGGGNTIYF. The chain links TRBV6-5 to TRBJ1-3; a possible D gene is TRBD1 (5 bases). CDR1 is MNHEY, CDR2 SVGAGI, per germline. The CDR3 runs 15 residues. The V gene lost 0 bases and the J gene lost 3 bases, with 9 bases spanning the gap.

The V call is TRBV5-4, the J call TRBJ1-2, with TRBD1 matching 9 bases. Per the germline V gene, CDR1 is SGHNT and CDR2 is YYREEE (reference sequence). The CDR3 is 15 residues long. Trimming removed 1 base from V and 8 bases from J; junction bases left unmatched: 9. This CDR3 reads CASSLSGTGTVGYTF. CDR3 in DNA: TGTGCCAGCAGCTTGTCCGGGACAGGGACCGTCGGCTACACCTTC.

CDR3 residues: CAWSVWQRSGNTIYF. The CDR3 region has the DNA TGTGCCTGGAGTGTATGGCAGCGCTCTGGAAACACCATATATTTT. The V call is TRBV30, the J call TRBJ1-3; no clear D. Trimming removed 0 bases at V and 0 bases at J, with 9 bases between. CDR1 is GTSNPN and CDR2 is SVGIG in the germline V gene (reference sequence). The CDR3 covers 15 residues.

The CDR3 protein is CASSIGFSARHIQYF. The CDR3 region has the DNA TGTGCCAGTAGTATAGGCTTTAGCGCCCGGCACATTCAGTACTTC. The chain carries TRBV19 and TRBJ2-4; a weak D match, TRBD2 (5 bases). This CDR3 has 15 amino acids. The germline CDR1 and CDR2 sequences are LNHDA and SQIVND (reference sequence). The V end lost 1 base, the J end lost 8 bases, and 15 bases lay between the germline ends.

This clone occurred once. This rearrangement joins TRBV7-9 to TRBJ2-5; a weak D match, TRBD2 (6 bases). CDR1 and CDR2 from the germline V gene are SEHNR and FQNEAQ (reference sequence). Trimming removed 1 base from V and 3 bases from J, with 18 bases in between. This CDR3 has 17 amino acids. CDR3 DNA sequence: TGTGCCAGCAGCTTAGTGGCCGTGGCGGGGATCGAAGAGACCCAGTACTTC. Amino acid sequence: CASSLVAVAGIEETQYF.

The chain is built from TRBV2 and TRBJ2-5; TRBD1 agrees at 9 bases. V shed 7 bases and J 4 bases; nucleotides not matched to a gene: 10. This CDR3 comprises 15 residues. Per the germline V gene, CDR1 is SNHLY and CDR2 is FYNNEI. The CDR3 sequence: CASTGEQGAGETQYF. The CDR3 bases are TGTGCCAGCACTGGGGAACAGGGGGCTGGAGAGACCCAGTACTTC. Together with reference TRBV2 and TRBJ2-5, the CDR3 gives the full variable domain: EPEVTQTPSHQVTQMGQEVILRCVPISNHLYFYWYRQILGQKVEFLVSFYNNEISEKSEIFDDQFSVERPDGSNFTLKIRSTKLEDSAMYFCASTGEQGAGETQYFGPGTRLLVL.

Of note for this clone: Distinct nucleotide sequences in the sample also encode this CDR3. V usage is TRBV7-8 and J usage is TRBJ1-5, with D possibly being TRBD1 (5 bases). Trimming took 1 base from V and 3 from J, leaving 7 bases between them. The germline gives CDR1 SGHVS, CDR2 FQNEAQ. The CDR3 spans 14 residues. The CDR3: CASSLVGLNQPQHF. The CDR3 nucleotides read TGTGCCAGCAGCTTAGTGGGACTCAATCAGCCCCAGCATTTT.

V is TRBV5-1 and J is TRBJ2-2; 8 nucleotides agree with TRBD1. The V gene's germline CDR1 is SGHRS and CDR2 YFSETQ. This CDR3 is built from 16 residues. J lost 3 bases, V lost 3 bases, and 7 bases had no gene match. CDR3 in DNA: TGCGCCAGCAGCTCCCCCGGGACAGGATACACCGGGGAGCTGTTTTTT. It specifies CASSSPGTGYTGELFF.

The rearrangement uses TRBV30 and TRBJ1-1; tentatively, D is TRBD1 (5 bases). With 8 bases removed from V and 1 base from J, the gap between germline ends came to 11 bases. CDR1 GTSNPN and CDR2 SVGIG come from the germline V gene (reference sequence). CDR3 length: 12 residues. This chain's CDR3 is CAVRRGNTEAFF. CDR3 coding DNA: TGTGCCGTTAGGAGGGGGAACACTGAAGCTTTCTTT.

The CDR3: CASSQEISNQPQHF. CDR3 sequence (DNA): TGTGCCAGCAGCCAGGAAATTAGCAATCAGCCCCAGCATTTT. This chain uses TRBV5-5 with TRBJ1-5; no firm D call. Germline V lookup: CDR1 SGHKS, CDR2 YYEKEE (reference sequence). V lost 4 bases and J 0 bases, leaving 8 bases between the germline ends. This CDR3 region has 14 residues.

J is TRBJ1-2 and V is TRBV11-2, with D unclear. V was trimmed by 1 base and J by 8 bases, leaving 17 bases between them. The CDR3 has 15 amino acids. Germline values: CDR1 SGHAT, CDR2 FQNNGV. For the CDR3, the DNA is TGTGCCAGCAGCTTAGTCGGGCCCACAGCGGGAGGCTACACCTTC. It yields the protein CASSLVGPTAGGYTF.

The DNA for the CDR3 is TGTGCCAGCACCTCGAGGGGTACAGGGGGTGCCACTGAAGCTTTCTTT. Residues: CASTSRGTGGATEAFF. The V call is TRBV7-9, the J call TRBJ1-1; 8 bases line up with TRBD1. The germline gives CDR1 SEHNR, CDR2 FQNEAQ (reference sequence). The V and J ends lost 7 bases and 4 bases, in that order; junction bases with no gene match: 14. CDR3 length: 16 amino acids.